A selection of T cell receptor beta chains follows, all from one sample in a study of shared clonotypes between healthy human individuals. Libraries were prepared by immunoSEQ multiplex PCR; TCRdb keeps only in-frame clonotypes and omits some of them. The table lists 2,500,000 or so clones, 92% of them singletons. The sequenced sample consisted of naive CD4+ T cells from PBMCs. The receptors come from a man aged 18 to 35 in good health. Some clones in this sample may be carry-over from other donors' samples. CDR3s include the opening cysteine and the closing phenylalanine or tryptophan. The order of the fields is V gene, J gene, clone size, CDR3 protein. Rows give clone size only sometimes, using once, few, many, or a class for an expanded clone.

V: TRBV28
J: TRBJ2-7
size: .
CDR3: CASITPGGTYEQYF

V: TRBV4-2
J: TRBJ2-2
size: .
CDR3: CASSQVAREDTGELFF

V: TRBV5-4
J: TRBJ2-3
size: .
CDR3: CASSSDTTDTQYF

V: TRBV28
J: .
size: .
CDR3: CASSLSVATAYEQYF

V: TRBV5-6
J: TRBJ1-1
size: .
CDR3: CASSLGGENTEAFF

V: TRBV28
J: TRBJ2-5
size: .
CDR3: CASSGQAQETQYF

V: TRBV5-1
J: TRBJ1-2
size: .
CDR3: CASSLVSGDYGYTF

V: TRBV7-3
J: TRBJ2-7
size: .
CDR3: CASSSGQGSAYEQYF

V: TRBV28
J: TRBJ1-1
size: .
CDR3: CASSLRGIRTEAFF

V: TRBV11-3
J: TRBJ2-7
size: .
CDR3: CASSLAGGHEQYF

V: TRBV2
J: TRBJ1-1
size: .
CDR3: CASSPPTFNTEAFF

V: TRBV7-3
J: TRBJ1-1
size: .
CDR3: CASSLTPNTEAFF

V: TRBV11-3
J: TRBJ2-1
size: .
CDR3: CASSLGLVGGEQFF

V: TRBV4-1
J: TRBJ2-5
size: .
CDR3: CASSRLAGGDETQYF

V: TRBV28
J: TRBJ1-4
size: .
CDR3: CASSLAETAGSGKLFF

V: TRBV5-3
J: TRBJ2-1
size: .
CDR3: CARSPSPTGQTLNEQFF

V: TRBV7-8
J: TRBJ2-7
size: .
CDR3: CASSTVGLTNSSYEQYF

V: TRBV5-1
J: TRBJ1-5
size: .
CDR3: CASSIGTGHQPQHF

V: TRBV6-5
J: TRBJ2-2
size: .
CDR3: CASSYRGTGELFF

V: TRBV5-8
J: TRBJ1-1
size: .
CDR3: CASSSVFLMNTEAFF

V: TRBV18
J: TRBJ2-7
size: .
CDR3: CASSHNNRDTYEQYF

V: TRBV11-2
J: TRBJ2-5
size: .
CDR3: CASSLTGQGRVTQYF

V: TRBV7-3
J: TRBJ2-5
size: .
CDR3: CASSLLRGETQYF

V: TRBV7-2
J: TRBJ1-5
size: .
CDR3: CASSLGRGARQPQHF

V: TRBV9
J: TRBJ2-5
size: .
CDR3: CASSGTGSVETQYF

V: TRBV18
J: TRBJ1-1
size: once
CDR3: CASSPRMPGTNTEAFF

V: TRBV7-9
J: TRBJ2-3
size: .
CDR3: CASSAGTARVINTQYF

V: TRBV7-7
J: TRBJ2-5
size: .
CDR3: CASSSTGVETQYF

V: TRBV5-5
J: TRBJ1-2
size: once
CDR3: CASSITQGRGGYTF

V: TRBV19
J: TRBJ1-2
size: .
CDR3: CARSGTGELDYGYTF

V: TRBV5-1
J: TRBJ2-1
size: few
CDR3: CASSLGGSYNEQFF

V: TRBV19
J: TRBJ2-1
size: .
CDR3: CASSYGDSYNEQFF

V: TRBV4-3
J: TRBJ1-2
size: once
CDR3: CASSRTQTGGYTF

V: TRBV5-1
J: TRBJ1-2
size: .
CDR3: CASSSRQGEANYGYTF

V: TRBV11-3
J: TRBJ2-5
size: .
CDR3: CASSLESGRGETQYF

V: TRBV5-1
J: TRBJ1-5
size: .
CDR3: CASSPVGAENQPQHF

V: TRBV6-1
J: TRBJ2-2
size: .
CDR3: CASSDPSGGSNTGELFF

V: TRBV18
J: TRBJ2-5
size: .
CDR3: CASSPPLETQYF

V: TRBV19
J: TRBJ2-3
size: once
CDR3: CASRPSSQGASGDTQYF

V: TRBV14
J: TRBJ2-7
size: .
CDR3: CASSPSVGGIGYEQYF

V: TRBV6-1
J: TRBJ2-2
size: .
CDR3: CASSFSLTGELFF

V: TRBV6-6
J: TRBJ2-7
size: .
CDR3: CASSNRGPPYEQYF